This T cell receptor (beta chain) originates from a study of tumor and adjacent non-tumor tissue in lung cancer. Study details: The cohort had 12 adenocarcinoma, a couple of squamous cell and 1 small cell patients. Regarding the study as a whole: Tumor TCR diversity, when higher, was linked to shorter survival. In normal lung, the top 100 clones were significantly more dominant than in tumor.

Concerning this clonotype: The antigen is unknown.

A modified ARM-PCR protocol with three rounds of nested PCR amplified TCRbeta. Each CDR3 protein is one row after TCRdb ran MiXCR on the multiplex PCR reads. The sample yields 81,000 or so distinct CDR3 sequences, around 75% seen once. RNA was extracted from bulk tissue without any cell sorting. The source material was lung tumor tissue. The clonotype comes from a woman in her forties or fifties with non-small cell lung cancer.

As DNA, the CDR3 is TGTGTCAGTAGTGCCCCAGTGGTAGGGGTCAATCAGCCCCAGCATTTT. Amino acid sequence: CVSSAPVVGVNQPQHF. V gene TRBV6-1 combines with J gene TRBJ1-5; TRBD1 is a possible D gene (5 bases). CDR1 is MNHNS, CDR2 SASEGT, per germline. The CDR3 length is 16 residues.